One and the same sample provided the 21 T cell receptor beta chains below, sequenced in a study of blood T cell repertoires in COVID-19. Profiling relied on immunoSEQ multiplex PCR, and the TCRdb table lists in-frame clones only, not all of them. The sample has around 250,000 clones, 80% to 85% seen once; the top ten hold about 4.2%. Sequences were obtained from peripheral blood. These receptors all come from a man aged 50 or older with active or convalescent COVID-19.

The chain combines TRBV5-1 with TRBJ1-1; no definite D call. Germline-derived CDR1 and CDR2 are SGHRS and YFSETQ. The germline V and J ends were trimmed by 1 base and 3 bases, with 16 bases remaining between them. CDR3 length: 16 residues. CDR3 sequence (DNA): TGCGCCAGCAGCTTGACGGAGGGTGCTGGGGACACTGAAGCTTTCTTT. Its protein product is CASSLTEGAGDTEAFF.

This rearrangement joins TRBV6-6 to TRBJ1-5, with TRBD1 matching over 8 bases. This CDR3 contains 16 residues. Trimming removed 2 bases from V and 5 bases from J; junction bases left unmatched: 8. The V gene's germline CDR1 is MNHNY and CDR2 SVGAGI (reference sequence). The CDR3 region has the DNA TGTGCCAGCAGTTACCTCAGGGGGCCCAGCGATCAGCCCCAGCATTTT. Residues: CASSYLRGPSDQPQHF.

The J gene is TRBJ1-1, the V gene TRBV2; D gene unclear. Trimming left V 4 bases short and J 1 base short, with 10 bases between. The CDR3 is 14 amino acids. CDR1 SNHLY and CDR2 FYNNEI come from the germline V gene. DNA of the CDR3: TGTGCCAGCAGTGTTAAGCACCAGAACACTGAAGCTTTCTTT. It yields the protein CASSVKHQNTEAFF.

The chain joins TRBV30 to TRBJ2-5; D unresolved. Germline V gene sequence: CDR1 GTSNPN, CDR2 SVGIG (reference sequence). V lost 5 bases to trimming and J lost 4 bases, with 11 bases between them. This CDR3 spans 12 amino acids. This CDR3 is CAWALSAETQYF. Written as DNA, the CDR3 is TGTGCCTGGGCCCTGAGCGCAGAGACCCAGTACTTC.

This chain connects TRBV3-1 (or the pseudogene TRBV3-2) to TRBJ2-1; 9 positions agree with TRBD1. The V and J ends lost 0 bases and 7 bases, in that order; junction bases with no gene match: 10. Germline lookup yields CDR1 LGHDT and CDR2 YNNKEL (reference sequence). This CDR3 comprises 17 residues. The DNA for the CDR3 is TGTGCCAGCAGCCAAGATTTAGGGGGACAGGGTTTTAATGAGCAGTTCTTC. This translates into CASSQDLGGQGFNEQFF.

The chain is built from TRBV5-6 and TRBJ2-1; 10 bases line up with TRBD1. The CDR3 runs to 16 residues. V shed 1 base and J 2 bases; nucleotides not matched to a gene: 3. Looked up from germline, CDR1 is SGHDT and CDR2 is YYEEEE. CDR3 amino acids: CASSLSGTGAYNEQFF. The CDR3 DNA reads as TGTGCCAGCAGCTTGAGTGGGACAGGGGCCTACAATGAGCAGTTCTTC.

Notes on this clone: Other DNA sequences in the same sample also yield this CDR3. The chain is built from TRBV15 and TRBJ2-7; the D is unclear. The CDR3 spans 13 residues. Per germline, CDR1 LNHNV and CDR2 YYDKDF (reference sequence). Trimming pared 0 bases from V and 0 bases from J, leaving 3 bases between. This chain's CDR3 is CATSRDRSYEQYF. CDR3 nucleotides: TGTGCCACCAGCAGAGATCGCTCCTACGAGCAGTACTTC. Combining the CDR3 with reference TRBV15 and TRBJ2-7 gives the whole variable domain DAMVIQNPRYQVTQFGKPVTLSCSQTLNHNVMYWYQQKSSQAPKLLFHYYDKDFNNEADTPDNFQSRRPNTSFCFLDIRSPGLGDTAMYLCATSRDRSYEQYFGPGTRLTVT.

This chain connects TRBV5-6 to TRBJ2-3; 12 positions match TRBD2. Germline V gene sequence: CDR1 SGHDT, CDR2 YYEEEE. CDR3 size: 14 residues. V lost 3 bases to trimming and J lost 14 bases; unmatched junction nucleotides: 10. The CDR3, as DNA: TGTGCCAGCAGCTCAGGGACTAGCGGGCCCCGGAGGTATTTT. Translated: CASSSGTSGPRRYF.

The V call is TRBV28, the J call TRBJ2-7; perhaps TRBD1 as D (5 bases). The V end lost 7 bases, the J end lost 0 bases, and 7 bases lay between the germline ends. The CDR3 is made up of 12 amino acids. The germline gives CDR1 MDHEN, CDR2 SYDVKM. The CDR3 region has the DNA TGTGCCAGCACCAGGGACTCCTACGAGCAGTACTTC. Residues: CASTRDSYEQYF.

The chain is built from TRBV6-5 and TRBJ1-5; the match to TRBD1 covers 9 bases. The CDR3 loop spans 14 amino acids. V lost 6 bases and J lost 4; bases outside the gene matches: 4. In germline, CDR1 is MNHEY, CDR2 SVGAGI. The CDR3 nucleotides are TGTGCCAGCAGAGGAGGGACAGGGAATCAGCCCCAGCATTTT. This translates into CASRGGTGNQPQHF.

This chain links TRBV5-8 with TRBJ1-5; possibly TRBD1 for D (6 bases). V dropped 0 bases and J dropped 3 bases, with 10 bases sitting between them. The CDR3 length is 15 residues. The V gene's germline CDR1 is SGHTS and CDR2 YDEGEE. The CDR3 protein is CASSLGRGNNQPQHF. The DNA of the CDR3 is TGTGCCAGCAGCTTGGGCAGGGGAAACAATCAGCCCCAGCATTTT. The full variable domain, in which reference TRBV5-8 and TRBJ1-5 provide the parts outside the CDR3, is EAGVTQSPTHLIKTRGQQATLRCSPISGHTSVYWYQQALGLGLQFLLWYDEGEERNRGNFPPRFSGRQFPNYSSELNVNALELEDSALYLCASSLGRGNNQPQHFGDGTRLSIL.

The rearrangement joins TRBV7-3 to TRBJ1-6, with 9 nucleotides matching TRBD1. The CDR3 is 18 residues long. The V and J ends lost 5 bases and 2 bases, in that order; junction bases with no gene match: 10. CDR1 is SGHTA, CDR2 FQGTGA, per germline. CDR3 sequence: CASSPDRGRRPYNSPLHF. The CDR3 nucleotides read TGTGCCAGCAGCCCCGACAGGGGGAGGAGGCCCTATAATTCACCCCTCCACTTT.

The V call is TRBV12-3 or TRBV12-4, the J call TRBJ1-5; D is undetermined. Trimming left V 10 bases short and J 0 bases short, with 10 bases between. CDR3 length equals 13 residues. Written as DNA, the CDR3 is TGTGCCACGCAACAGAATAGCAATCAGCCCCAGCATTTT. Its protein is CATQQNSNQPQHF.

V and J are TRBV9 and TRBJ2-3; maybe TRBD1 (6 bases). V was shortened by 3 bases and J by 3 bases, with 11 bases between the two germline ends. Germline V gene lookup returns CDR1 SGDLS and CDR2 YYNGEE. The CDR3 has 14 amino acids. In DNA form, the CDR3 reads TGTGCCAGCAGCGCGACAGGCGTTACAGATACGCAGTATTTT. It specifies CASSATGVTDTQYF.

This clone was seen a few times. The rearrangement links TRBV6-6 to TRBJ2-7; TRBD2 might be the D (6 bases). Between the trimmed V and J ends, which lost 6 bases and 6 bases, there was a span of 15 bases. Germline-derived CDR1 and CDR2 are MNHNY and SVGAGI (reference sequence). This CDR3 region has 13 residues. CDR3 bases: TGTGCCAGCAGCCAAACCCCCGGGGGCGAGCAGTACTTC. The encoded protein is CASSQTPGGEQYF.

The CDR3 is CSVVGQGPYEQYF. Written as DNA, the CDR3 is TGCAGCGTCGTCGGACAGGGGCCCTACGAGCAGTACTTC. This chain joins TRBV29-1 and TRBJ2-7; the match to TRBD1 covers 9 bases. Germline V CDR1 and CDR2: SQVTM, ANQGSEA. The CDR3 sequence is 13 residues long. V lost 6 bases, J lost 2 bases, and 5 bases stayed unmatched.

This clone has a handful of counts. This chain joins TRBV7-2 and TRBJ1-3; maybe TRBD1 (6 bases). Germline V gene sequence: CDR1 SGHTA, CDR2 FQGNSA. Trimming stripped 5 bases from V and 0 bases from J, with 11 bases between. The CDR3 sequence is 15 residues long. The CDR3 reads CASSPGQISGNTIYF. Here the CDR3 DNA reads TGTGCCAGCAGCCCTGGACAGATCTCTGGAAACACCATATATTTT. Full variable domain (rest looked up from reference TRBV7-2 and TRBJ1-3): GAGVSQSPSNKVTEKGKDVELRCDPISGHTALYWYRQSLGQGLEFLIYFQGNSAPDKSGLPSDRFSAERTGGSVSTLTIQRTQQEDSAVYLCASSPGQISGNTIYFGEGSWLTVV.

This sequence joins TRBV10-2 and TRBJ1-1, with D maybe TRBD1 (5 bases). The germline V and J ends were trimmed by 6 bases and 1 base, with 9 bases remaining between them. The CDR3 covers 13 residues. Germline V CDR1 and CDR2: WSHSY, SAAADI. The CDR3 bases are TGCGCCAGCAGAGGTCAGGGGAACACTGAAGCTTTCTTT. It translates to CASRGQGNTEAFF.

The chain couples TRBV27 to TRBJ2-3, with D maybe TRBD2 (6 bases). The CDR3 length is 13 residues. Germline values: CDR1 MNHEY, CDR2 SMNVEV (reference sequence). The V and J ends lost 7 bases and 4 bases respectively, with 12 bases between them. The CDR3 is CASKGSGPDTQYF. The CDR3 DNA is TGTGCCAGCAAGGGTAGCGGTCCAGATACGCAGTATTTT.

This clone was found a few times. The chain has TRBV9 and TRBJ1-1, with 8 bases fitting TRBD1. The J segment lost 4 bases and the V segment lost 3 bases, leaving 8 bases of the junction unmatched. Germline lookup yields CDR1 SGDLS and CDR2 YYNGEE. The CDR3 length is 15 residues. The CDR3 is CASSERDRRGTEAFF. The CDR3 nucleotides read TGTGCCAGCAGCGAGAGGGACAGGAGAGGCACTGAAGCTTTCTTT.

The V call is TRBV11-2, the J call TRBJ2-6, with 8 bases matching TRBD2. Germline values: CDR1 SGHAT, CDR2 FQNNGV. After removal of 5 bases from V and 0 bases from J, the junction contained 9 bases not matched to a gene. CDR3 size: 18 residues. The CDR3 protein is CASSPVGGASSGANVLTF. The CDR3 coding sequence is TGTGCCAGCAGCCCAGTCGGGGGGGCCAGCTCTGGGGCCAACGTCCTGACTTTC. Full variable domain (remainder filled in from reference TRBV11-2 and TRBJ2-6): EAGVAQSPRYKIIEKRQSVAFWCNPISGHATLYWYQQILGQGPKLLIQFQNNGVVDDSQLPKDRFSAERLKGVDSTLKIQPAKLEDSAVYLCASSPVGGASSGANVLTFGAGSRLTVL.